The clone carrying this T cell receptor beta chain was observed once. This record comes from a study of blood T cell repertoires in COVID-19. Overall study: COVID-19 samples from acute and convalescent phases originated in the United States, Italy and Spain. PBMCs, B-cell-depleted T cells, or T cells were the source of the cDNA or gDNA that made up the material.

Unmatched junction bases numbered 6, after V lost 4 bases and J lost 4 bases. The CDR3 totals 15 residues. Germline V gene data show CDR1 as SNHLY and CDR2 as FYNNEI. In the original workflow: Reference gene primer amplification in the assay estimated nucleated cell counts. Data came from immunoSEQ multiplex PCR; TCRdb stores just in-frame clones and leaves some out. Clone size and the V and J calls come from that table; the DNA yielded D and trimming. The sample carries 140,000 or so clones, about 80% recorded once. This receptor was identified in a man aged 70 or older who had recovered from COVID-19. The chain employs TRBV2 and TRBJ1-3, with TRBD1 matching over 8 bases. The sample taken for sequencing was peripheral blood. CDR3 DNA: TGTGCCAGCAGTGCTGGACAGGGAATAGGAAACACCATATATTTT. It encodes CASSAGQGIGNTIYF.